This paragraph reports one TCR beta chain. This specimen comes from a study of blood T cell repertoires in COVID-19. Study at large: Nucleic acid was either cDNA or gDNA, and it came from T cells, B-cell-depleted T cells, or PBMCs.

Cohort 3 recovery required two negative PCRs, clearance, or symptom resolution. Source study methods: Amplification of reference gene primers provided the estimated nucleated cell counts. Using immunoSEQ multiplex PCR, the repertoire was profiled, and TCRdb retains in-frame clones only, with some absent. D and trimming come from the DNA, and the V and J calls and clone size come from that table. The sample lists some 490,000 clones, 75% to 90% occurring once. This TCR came from a woman aged 60-70 years who had recovered from COVID-19. The sample was PBMCs or T cells enriched from blood (not recorded which).

CDR3 sequence reads: CASSQGEGWNYGYTF. Written as DNA, the CDR3 is TGTGCCAGCAGCCAAGGGGAGGGCTGGAACTATGGCTACACCTTC. The rearrangement links TRBV3-1 (or the pseudogene TRBV3-2) to TRBJ1-2, with D uncertain. The V end lost 1 base, the J end lost 2 bases, and 11 bases lay between the germline ends. The germline V gene encodes CDR1 LGHDT and CDR2 YNNKEL (reference sequence). The CDR3 contains 15 residues.